This record looks at one TCR beta chain sequence and its context. Its target is unknown. The record originates from a study of regulatory T cells in long-lasting Graves disease. TCR beta libraries were built with iRepertoire HTBI primers and Arm-PCR of CDR3 regions. TCRdb itself ran the multiplex PCR reads through MiXCR, one entry per CDR3 protein. The table has around 400,000 distinct CDR3 sequences, 23% seen once. Notes on the study in general: Patients with persistent disease shared under 3,500 public clonotypes, outpacing the 966 shared by new patients. A limited number of samples was an acknowledged limitation.

Germline V gene sequence: CDR1 MNHEY, CDR2 SVGEGT. V was cut by 0 bases and J by 8 bases, with 19 bases left in between. This CDR3 has 16 amino acids. Time point of the sample: persistent/refractory GD, antithyroid drugs over 5 years with positive TRAb. RNA extracted from PBMCs served as the sequencing template. Blood from the periphery, 8.5 to 9 milliliters in all, was drawn into EDTA tubes. The TCR comes from a female donor with Graves disease. The J gene is TRBJ1-2, the V gene TRBV6-2 or TRBV6-3; D is ambiguous. The source material was peripheral blood mononuclear cells (PBMCs), sampled when the disease was refractory, from a patient treated with antithyroid drugs. CDR3 bases: TGTGCCAGCAGTTACTCGAGGTCAAGCAGCCCGATGGGCTACACCTTC. This sequence encodes CASSYSRSSSPMGYTF.